Below are 30 T cell receptor beta chains sequenced from a single sample in a study of long-term antiretroviral therapy in people with HIV. Run at survey level, the immunoSEQ assay was version v3.0. Profiling relied on immunoSEQ multiplex PCR, and the TCRdb table lists in-frame clones only, not all of them. The sample holds around 24,000 clones, 80% to 85% seen once. The sequencing here drew on unsorted PBMCs, taken 0.4 years after starting antiretroviral therapy. The source is a man aged 50-60 years with HIV.

This clone was seen a few times. Germline is not matched at one junction end, which may reflect a read error. The V gene is TRBV7-7, the J gene TRBJ2-2; D unclear. Per germline, CDR1 SSHAT and CDR2 FNYEAQ (reference sequence). The CDR3 has 10 amino acids. The CDR3 DNA is TGTGCTAGCAGCTTAGGGGAGCTGTTTTTT. Protein product: CASSLGELFF.

This clone was seen only a few times. DNA for the CDR3: TGTGCCAGAAGCTGGGACAGGGAAAACTCTGGGGCCAACGTCCTGACTTTC. It specifies CARSWDRENSGANVLTF. The chain employs TRBV5-3 and TRBJ2-6; 9 bases fit TRBD1. TRBV5-3 falls under the ORF class, with uncertain function. There are 17 residues in the CDR3. V lost 3 bases and J lost 0; bases outside the gene matches: 4.

The CDR3, as DNA: TGTGCCAGCTCACCAACAGGGCCGGGCGAGCAGTACTTC. Encoded protein: CASSPTGPGEQYF. The rearrangement uses TRBV18 and TRBJ2-7, with D possibly being TRBD1 (6 bases). V was pared by 2 bases and J by 6 bases, with 11 bases between. CDR1 and CDR2 (germline): KGHSH, LQKENI. The CDR3 has 13 amino acids.

The chain combines TRBV5-4 with TRBJ1-2; 8 positions agree with TRBD1. The V gene end was trimmed by 2 bases and the J gene end by 4 bases; junction bases not matched to a gene: 4. CDR1 and CDR2 from the germline V gene are SGHNT and YYREEE (reference sequence). The CDR3 loop spans 14 amino acids. CDR3 in amino acids: CASSLTGGIYGYTF. The CDR3 DNA reads as TGTGCCAGCAGCTTAACAGGGGGAATCTATGGCTACACCTTC. Full variable domain (remainder filled in from reference TRBV5-4 and TRBJ1-2): ETGVTQSPTHLIKTRGQQVTLRCSSQSGHNTVSWYQQALGQGPQFIFQYYREEENGRGNFPPRFSGLQFPNYSSELNVNALELDDSALYLCASSLTGGIYGYTFGSGTRLTVV.

This rearrangement joins TRBV7-9 to TRBJ1-4; perhaps TRBD1 as D (6 bases). Trimming removed 2 bases at V and 13 bases at J, with 11 bases between. The germline CDR1 and CDR2 sequences are SEHNR and FQNEAQ (reference sequence). The length of the CDR3 is 12 residues. CDR3 loop: CASSLSGGGLFF. CDR3 DNA sequence: TGTGCCAGCAGCTTATCCGGGGGCGGACTGTTTTTT.

V usage is TRBV2 and J usage is TRBJ1-1; D unresolved. This CDR3 has 14 amino acids. V lost 7 bases, J lost 1 base, and 13 bases lay in between. Germline CDR1 SNHLY, CDR2 FYNNEI. The CDR3 loop reads CASTPGRSNTEAFF. Here the CDR3 DNA reads TGTGCCAGCACCCCAGGTCGGTCGAACACTGAAGCTTTCTTT. Variable domain in full (rest from reference TRBV2 and TRBJ1-1): EPEVTQTPSHQVTQMGQEVILRCVPISNHLYFYWYRQILGQKVEFLVSFYNNEISEKSEIFDDQFSVERPDGSNFTLKIRSTKLEDSAMYFCASTPGRSNTEAFFGQGTRLTVV.

The chain couples TRBV15 to TRBJ2-1; D could derive from TRBD1 or TRBD2 (5 bases each). The ends were cut back, 0 bases at V and 9 bases at J, with 12 bases in the middle. The CDR3 runs to 14 residues. The germline V gene has CDR1 LNHNV and CDR2 YYDKDF (reference sequence). DNA for the CDR3: TGTGCCACCAGCAGAGAAAGAATTGGGGGTGAGCAGTTCTTC. This codes for CATSRERIGGEQFF.

CDR3 nucleotides: TGTGCCAGCAATCAAAGACAGCCGAGCTCCTACAATGAGCAGTTCTTC. Translating it yields CASNQRQPSSYNEQFF. The chain employs TRBV7-2 and TRBJ2-1, with D possibly matching TRBD1 (5 bases). V dropped 7 bases and J dropped 0 bases, with 16 bases sitting between them. The germline V gene encodes CDR1 SGHTA and CDR2 FQGNSA. There are 16 residues in the CDR3.

V gene TRBV7-6 combines with J gene TRBJ2-7; the D gene is possibly TRBD1 (6 bases). V shed 4 bases and J shed 2 bases, with 18 bases lying between them. The germline V gene has CDR1 SGHVS and CDR2 FNYEAQ. The CDR3 runs to 16 residues. The CDR3: CASSSQYRARPYEQYF. The CDR3 nucleotides read TGTGCCAGCAGCTCCCAGTACAGGGCCAGGCCCTACGAGCAGTACTTC.

The chain uses TRBV19 and TRBJ2-7; TRBD1 or TRBD2 may be the D gene (5 bases each). V was pared by 1 base and J by 5 bases, with 12 bases between. The germline gives CDR1 LNHDA, CDR2 SQIVND (reference sequence). This CDR3 region has 14 residues. CDR3 nucleotide sequence: TGTGCCAGTAGTATAGTAGGGACGTCGGACGAGCAGTACTTC. It yields the protein CASSIVGTSDEQYF.

The gene calls are TRBV30 and TRBJ1-5; D gene unclear. The CDR3 totals 13 residues. CDR1 is GTSNPN, CDR2 SVGIG, per germline (reference sequence). Trimming took 1 base from V and 7 from J, leaving 11 bases between them. The CDR3 is CAWSERVDQPQHF. The CDR3 nucleotides are TGTGCCTGGAGTGAGCGGGTAGACCAGCCCCAGCATTTT.

V is TRBV6-5 and J is TRBJ1-1; 7 positions agree with TRBD1. This CDR3 comprises 15 residues. CDR1 and CDR2 from the germline V gene are MNHEY and SVGAGI. The J segment lost 4 bases and the V segment lost 2 bases, leaving 7 bases of the junction unmatched. CDR3 coding DNA: TGTGCCAGCAGTTACGGACAAGGGGGCAGCACTGAAGCTTTCTTT. Translating gives CASSYGQGGSTEAFF.

The rearrangement joins TRBV6-1 to TRBJ1-1; D unclear. Germline-derived CDR1 and CDR2 are MNHNS and SASEGT. The V end was cut by 2 bases, the J end by 7 bases, with 8 bases between. This CDR3 region has 12 residues. The CDR3 loop is CASSERTLEAFF. The CDR3 bases are TGTGCCAGCAGTGAAAGGACCCTTGAAGCTTTCTTT.

The chain has TRBV9 and TRBJ2-1; 13 bases match TRBD2. Germline V gene lookup returns CDR1 SGDLS and CDR2 YYNGEE. The CDR3 contains 16 residues. The junction had 7 bases not matched to a gene; V was cut back by 4 bases and J by 6 bases. CDR3 coding DNA: TGTGCCAGCAGCCCTGCGGGGACTAGCGGGGTCAATGAGCAGTTCTTC. Amino acid sequence: CASSPAGTSGVNEQFF.

CDR3 DNA: TGTGCCAGCAGTCCCCGGGACAGGTACCAAGAGACCCAGTACTTC. The encoded protein is CASSPRDRYQETQYF. The chain has TRBV2 and TRBJ2-5; 8 positions agree with TRBD1. The germline V gene encodes CDR1 SNHLY and CDR2 FYNNEI. The CDR3 covers 15 residues. J gave up 0 bases and V 5 bases, and 5 bases lay outside the gene matches.

The chain combines TRBV27 with TRBJ2-3; 8 nucleotides agree with TRBD1. This CDR3 is built from 15 residues. Losses at the gene ends were 2 bases for V and 4 bases for J; bases not matched to a gene: 5. Germline loops: CDR1 MNHEY, CDR2 SMNVEV (reference sequence). This chain's CDR3 is CASSLRLQGADTQYF. CDR3 sequence (DNA): TGTGCCAGCAGTTTACGCCTACAGGGGGCAGATACGCAGTATTTT.

This chain links TRBV5-1 with TRBJ1-2, with D tentatively TRBD1 (6 bases). Germline loops: CDR1 SGHRS, CDR2 YFSETQ. CDR3 length: 13 amino acids. The germline V and J ends were trimmed by 1 base and 5 bases, with 9 bases remaining between them. The CDR3 is CASSLRGDYGYTF. CDR3 DNA sequence: TGCGCCAGCAGCTTGAGGGGGGATTATGGCTACACCTTC.

The chain employs TRBV4-1 and TRBJ1-2, with TRBD1 identical over 7 bases. Germline lookup yields CDR1 MGHRA and CDR2 YSYEKL. V shed 4 bases, J shed 2 bases, and the junction held 13 bases outside the gene matches. CDR3 length: 17 residues. Here the CDR3 reads CASSRLRDSLVNYGYTF. In nucleotides, the CDR3 is TGCGCCAGCAGCCGACTCCGGGACAGCCTCGTCAACTATGGCTACACCTTC.

This chain joins TRBV6-1 and TRBJ2-7; D might be TRBD1 or TRBD2, each matching 5 bases. V was trimmed by 5 bases and J by 1 base, leaving 15 bases between them. The CDR3 sequence is 15 residues long. CDR1 MNHNS and CDR2 SASEGT come from the germline V gene. The CDR3 DNA is TGTGCCAGCAGTCTTTCCGGGGCCCCTTCCTACGAGCAGTACTTC. This encodes CASSLSGAPSYEQYF.

The chain recombines TRBV10-3 with TRBJ1-1; 10 positions agree with TRBD1. This CDR3 contains 14 residues. The J segment lost 9 bases and the V segment lost 2 bases, leaving 6 bases of the junction unmatched. Looked up from germline, CDR1 is ENHRY and CDR2 is SYGVKD. CDR3 nucleotides: TGTGCCATCAGTGAGCTAGGACAGGGGGGCCAAGCTTTCTTT. Amino acid sequence: CAISELGQGGQAFF.

Remarks on this clone: The junction differs from germline at one of its ends, possibly a read error. The V call is TRBV7-7, the J call TRBJ2-1; D unclear. Germline CDR1 reads SSHAT; CDR2 reads FNYEAQ (reference sequence). CDR3 length: 16 amino acids. CDR3 amino acids: CASSLEYDPTYNEQFF. The DNA for the CDR3 is TGTGCTAGCAGCTTAGAATACGACCCTACTTACAATGAGCAGTTCTTC.

This sequence joins TRBV2 and TRBJ1-5; 7 bases match TRBD1. From germline, CDR1 is SNHLY and CDR2 FYNNEI. Trimming cost V 2 bases and J 2 bases; bases outside gene matches: 12. The CDR3 has 18 amino acids. The CDR3: CASSERGRAGGGNQPQHF. CDR3 DNA: TGTGCCAGCAGTGAAAGGGGAAGGGCAGGGGGTGGCAATCAGCCCCAGCATTTT.

This clone was observed a handful of times. The V and J genes are TRBV5-5 and TRBJ2-7; D is perhaps TRBD2 (6 bases). The CDR3 consists of 15 residues. Germline V lookup: CDR1 SGHKS, CDR2 YYEKEE (reference sequence). V was shortened by 3 bases and J by 2 bases, with 15 bases between the two germline ends. The CDR3 here is CASSWGVEKTYEQYF. In DNA form, the CDR3 reads TGTGCCAGCAGCTGGGGGGTGGAGAAAACCTACGAGCAGTACTTC.

The DNA of the CDR3 is TGTGCCAGCAGTTCCTTCAGGGGAAAGGGGAATGGCTACACCTTC. Translation: CASSSFRGKGNGYTF. The chain uses TRBV6-5 and TRBJ1-2; a possible D gene is TRBD1 (6 bases). Germline values: CDR1 MNHEY, CDR2 SVGAGI. The CDR3 spans 15 residues. V was trimmed by 4 bases and J by 6 bases, leaving 18 bases between them.

The chain combines TRBV18 with TRBJ2-5; the D gene is possibly TRBD1 (6 bases). With the DNA end fitting TRBJ2-7 better, the J assignment may be wrong. The germline CDR1 and CDR2 sequences are KGHSH and LQKENI. This CDR3 is 14 amino acids long. The CDR3 DNA sequence: TGTGCCAGCTCACCGAGGCAGGGGAACTACGAGCAGTACTTC. This gives the protein CASSPRQGNYEQYF.

The gene calls are TRBV4-1 and TRBJ1-4, with a possible D match to TRBD1 (5 bases). The germline CDR1 and CDR2 sequences are MGHRA and YSYEKL. This CDR3 is built from 18 residues. V lost 1 base to trimming and J lost 9 bases, with 24 bases between them. The CDR3 DNA sequence: TGCGCCAGCAGCCAAGGGCCCCTCCACTCCCAGGGAGAACAAAAACTGTTTTTT. Protein sequence: CASSQGPLHSQGEQKLFF.

The table lists this clone with a count of one. The chain employs TRBV7-2 and TRBJ2-3; the D is unclear. Between the trimmed V and J ends, which lost 0 bases and 5 bases, there was a span of 0 bases. The CDR3 length is 11 residues. Germline V gives CDR1 SGHTA, CDR2 FQGNSA. As DNA, the CDR3 is TGTGCCAGCAGCTTAGCAGATACGCAGTATTTT. Translation gives CASSLADTQYF.

The chain couples TRBV18 to TRBJ1-1; no clear D gene. Germline lookup yields CDR1 KGHSH and CDR2 LQKENI. The CDR3 spans 14 residues. V shed 4 bases and J shed 0 bases, with 9 bases lying between them. CDR3 nucleotide sequence: TGTGCCAGCTCACTGGGAATCCTGAACACTGAAGCTTTCTTT. Encoded protein: CASSLGILNTEAFF.

The rearrangement links TRBV27 to TRBJ2-6; 9 nucleotides line up with TRBD1. J was trimmed by 2 bases and V by 5 bases; bases with no gene match: 4. There are 16 residues in the CDR3. Germline values: CDR1 MNHEY, CDR2 SMNVEV (reference sequence). The DNA for the CDR3 is TGTGCCAGCAGTCTTACAGGGGGCGCTGGGGCCAACGTCCTGACTTTC. It yields the protein CASSLTGGAGANVLTF.

The chain joins TRBV9 to TRBJ2-3; the D gene is possibly TRBD1 (5 bases). The CDR3 contains 13 residues. V gave up 6 bases and J gave up 2 bases, with 10 bases separating them. Germline V gives CDR1 SGDLS, CDR2 YYNGEE. The CDR3 reads CASNRKDTDTQYF. The DNA for the CDR3 is TGTGCCAGCAACAGGAAGGACACAGATACGCAGTATTTT. Variable domain in full (rest from reference TRBV9 and TRBJ2-3): DSGVTQTPKHLITATGQRVTLRCSPRSGDLSVYWYQQSLDQGLQFLIQYYNGEERAKGNILERFSAQQFPDLHSELNLSSLELGDSALYFCASNRKDTDTQYFGPGTRLTVL.